Below, 21 T cell receptor beta chains from the same sample are listed, as sequenced in a study of blood T cell repertoires in COVID-19. Profiled with immunoSEQ multiplex PCR; TCRdb holds only in-frame clones, not every one. The table shows around 130,000 clones, with around 85% occurring only once. Specimen: peripheral blood. The source is a human donor in a cohort sampled during active COVID-19.

The chain combines TRBV7-9 with TRBJ2-1; 10 bases line up with TRBD2. The CDR3 covers 16 residues. V dropped 5 bases and J dropped 4; count of bases not matched to a gene: 8. Per germline, CDR1 SEHNR and CDR2 FQNEAQ (reference sequence). The CDR3 here is CASSRLAGAGYNEQFF. CDR3 sequence (DNA): TGTGCCAGCAGCCGCCTAGCGGGAGCCGGATACAATGAGCAGTTCTTC.

The V and J genes are TRBV7-2 and TRBJ2-4; TRBD2 aligns across 10 bases. Germline V gene sequence: CDR1 SGHTA, CDR2 FQGNSA. Trimming took 5 bases from V and 7 from J; bases not matched to a gene: 5. The CDR3 covers 14 residues. DNA for the CDR3: TGTGCCAGCAGCGAGCGGGGGGGAGGGAACATTCAGTACTTC. Translated: CASSERGGGNIQYF.

CDR3 protein: CASSTGLAGGTGELFF. The CDR3 bases are TGTGCCAGTAGTACCGGACTAGCGGGGGGCACCGGGGAGCTGTTTTTT. The rearrangement joins TRBV19 to TRBJ1-3; 14 nucleotides agree with TRBD2. Near its end, the DNA agrees better with TRBJ2-2, so the J call may be wrong. Germline V CDR1 and CDR2: LNHDA, SQIVND (reference sequence). The CDR3 sequence is 16 residues long.

The gene calls are TRBV21-1 and TRBJ1-6; TRBD1 is the table's D call and was not checked against the DNA. TRBV21-1 corresponds to a pseudogene. The CDR3 has 14 residues. This CDR3 reads CASSQDRRNSPLHF. CDR3 nucleotides: TGTGCCAGCAGCCAGGACAGGCGTAATTCACCCCTCCACTTT.

This chain links TRBV2 with TRBJ1-1, with no clear D. V was pared by 6 bases and J by 5 bases, with 13 bases between. The CDR3 runs 13 residues. The V gene's germline CDR1 is SNHLY and CDR2 FYNNEI. The CDR3 spells CASSPHPRTEAFF. In DNA, the CDR3 is TGTGCCAGCAGCCCACACCCGAGGACTGAAGCTTTCTTT.

The chain is built from TRBV19 and TRBJ2-1; TRBD2 is a possible D gene (6 bases). CDR1 is LNHDA, CDR2 SQIVND, per germline (reference sequence). Trimming took 4 bases from V and 5 from J, leaving 12 bases between them. This CDR3 has 14 residues. This chain's CDR3 is CASSRERVHNEQFF. In DNA form, the CDR3 reads TGTGCCAGTAGTAGAGAGCGGGTGCACAATGAGCAGTTCTTC.

The rearrangement uses TRBV7-9 and TRBJ1-5; D is perhaps TRBD1 (5 bases). V was shortened by 4 bases and J by 5 bases, with 12 bases between the two germline ends. The CDR3 contains 14 residues. Per germline, CDR1 SEHNR and CDR2 FQNEAQ (reference sequence). The CDR3: CASSSGEGHQPQHF. CDR3 coding DNA: TGTGCCAGCAGCTCGGGGGAAGGGCATCAGCCCCAGCATTTT.

The rearrangement uses TRBV7-3 and TRBJ2-1, with 7 bases aligning to TRBD1. Germline V gene data show CDR1 as SGHTA and CDR2 as FQGTGA. This CDR3 region has 13 residues. V gave up 4 bases and J gave up 8 bases; unmatched junction bases: 5. The CDR3 is CASSSITGDEQFF. CDR3 bases: TGTGCCAGCAGCTCCATCACAGGGGATGAGCAGTTCTTC. Full variable domain (remainder filled in from reference TRBV7-3 and TRBJ2-1): GAGVSQTPSNKVTEKGKYVELRCDPISGHTALYWYRQSLGQGPEFLIYFQGTGAADDSGLPNDRFFAVRPEGSVSTLKIQRTERGDSAVYLCASSSITGDEQFFGPGTRLTVL.

The chain carries TRBV15 and TRBJ1-2; tentative D call: TRBD1 (6 bases). CDR1 LNHNV and CDR2 YYDKDF come from the germline V gene (reference sequence). This CDR3 comprises 15 residues. V was cut by 1 base and J by 7 bases, with 16 bases left in between. This CDR3 reads CATSRAATGAGGYTF. DNA of the CDR3: TGTGCCACCAGCAGAGCGGCGACAGGCGCTGGTGGCTACACCTTC. Filled out from reference TRBV15 and TRBJ1-2, the complete variable domain reads DAMVIQNPRYQVTQFGKPVTLSCSQTLNHNVMYWYQQKSSQAPKLLFHYYDKDFNNEADTPDNFQSRRPNTSFCFLDIRSPGLGDTAMYLCATSRAATGAGGYTFGSGTRLTVV.

The J gene is TRBJ2-7, the V gene TRBV4-3; D unclear. In germline, CDR1 is LGHNA, CDR2 YSLEER. This CDR3 is 15 amino acids long. Between the trimmed V and J ends, which lost 0 bases and 3 bases, there was a span of 12 bases. The CDR3 DNA sequence: TGCGCCAGCAGCCAAGAGTGGAACAGTATCTACGAGCAGTACGTC. As protein: CASSQEWNSIYEQYV.

CDR3 protein: CASSGLAHTGELFF. The CDR3 region has the DNA TGTGCCAGTAGTGGACTAGCGCACACCGGGGAGCTGTTTTTT. The chain joins TRBV19 to TRBJ2-2; 9 bases are a match to TRBD2. V shed 5 bases and J 3 bases; nucleotides not matched to a gene: 1. Germline V gene lookup returns CDR1 LNHDA and CDR2 SQIVND (reference sequence). The CDR3 is 14 residues long.

The chain uses TRBV5-1 and TRBJ2-5, with 12 positions matching TRBD2. The CDR3 consists of 16 residues. CDR1 and CDR2 from the germline V gene are SGHRS and YFSETQ. V was clipped by 3 bases and J by 1 base; unmatched bases: 4. CDR3 region: CASSSGLAGTQETQYF. CDR3 nucleotide sequence: TGCGCCAGCAGCTCCGGACTAGCGGGGACCCAAGAGACCCAGTACTTC. The full variable domain, its missing parts supplied by reference TRBV5-1 and TRBJ2-5, is KAGVTQTPRYLIKTRGQQVTLSCSPISGHRSVSWYQQTPGQGLQFLFEYFSETQRNKGNFPGRFSGRQFSNSRSEMNVSTLELGDSALYLCASSSGLAGTQETQYFGPGTRLLVL.

V usage is TRBV7-9 and J usage is TRBJ1-5, with 11 positions matching TRBD1. Germline CDR1 is SEHNR and CDR2 is FQNEAQ (reference sequence). J was trimmed by 7 bases and V by 4 bases; bases with no gene match: 6. CDR3 size: 15 residues. CDR3: CASSSAGTGGQPQHF. The CDR3 DNA reads TGTGCCAGCAGCTCTGCCGGGACAGGGGGGCAGCCCCAGCATTTT.

V gene TRBV6-5 combines with J gene TRBJ1-2; possibly TRBD1 for D (6 bases). CDR3 length: 13 residues. CDR1 is MNHEY and CDR2 is SVGAGI in the germline V gene. Deletions cut 2 bases from V and 8 bases from J, with 12 bases between. The CDR3 is CASSYRGAEGYTF. In DNA, the CDR3 is TGTGCCAGCAGTTACCGGGGGGCGGAAGGCTACACCTTC.

This clone has just a few counts. The chain uses TRBV6-5 and TRBJ1-4; possibly TRBD1 for D (5 bases). Trimming pared 6 bases from V and 10 bases from J, leaving 21 bases between. The CDR3 sequence is 15 residues long. Germline assignment: CDR1 MNHEY and CDR2 SVGAGI. The DNA of the CDR3 is TGTGCCAGCAGCCCCATCGGGGGGTCCATGAGAAAACTGTTTTTT. Its protein is CASSPIGGSMRKLFF.

The DNA for the CDR3 is TGTGCCAGCAGCCGAGACGGGACACCCAGTGGACAGCAGTTCTTC. It is translated as CASSRDGTPSGQQFF. The V and J genes are TRBV9 and TRBJ2-1; a possible D gene is TRBD1 (6 bases). There are 15 residues in the CDR3. Germline loops: CDR1 SGDLS, CDR2 YYNGEE. Between the trimmed V and J ends, which lost 4 bases and 11 bases, there was a span of 22 bases.

This chain connects TRBV4-3 to TRBJ2-3, with 7 positions matching TRBD1. Losses at the gene ends were 0 bases for V and 0 bases for J; bases not matched to a gene: 12. This CDR3 has 19 residues. Germline-derived CDR1 and CDR2 are LGHNA and YSLEER. CDR3 coding DNA: TGCGCCAGCAGCCAAGAGTGGAGACAGGGCTCCTCTAGCACAGATACGCAGTATTTT. As protein: CASSQEWRQGSSSTDTQYF.

J is TRBJ1-1 and V is TRBV30; D is possibly TRBD1 (6 bases). Germline lookup yields CDR1 GTSNPN and CDR2 SVGIG (reference sequence). The CDR3 is 14 residues long. V shed 4 bases and J shed 0 bases, with 12 bases lying between them. The CDR3 region has the DNA TGTGCCTGGACTGGGGGCCCCCTGAACACTGAAGCTTTCTTT. This gives the protein CAWTGGPLNTEAFF.

The chain joins TRBV14 to TRBJ2-3; 7 nucleotides align to TRBD1. The germline gives CDR1 SGHDN, CDR2 FVKESK. The CDR3 runs to 13 residues. V lost 5 bases to trimming and J lost 6 bases; unmatched junction nucleotides: 5. The CDR3 protein is CASSWDSPDTQYF. The CDR3 nucleotides read TGTGCCAGCAGCTGGGACAGTCCGGATACGCAGTATTTT.

This clone has only a few counts. The CDR3 nucleotides read TGTGCCAGCGGAACTCAACAGGGAGCAGGAAACACCATATATTTT. Protein product: CASGTQQGAGNTIYF. The chain is built from TRBV7-8 and TRBJ1-3, with TRBD1 as a possible D gene (6 bases). Trimming pared 8 bases from V and 4 bases from J, leaving 18 bases between. There are 15 residues in the CDR3. Germline lookup yields CDR1 SGHVS and CDR2 FQNEAQ.

This chain links TRBV7-6 with TRBJ2-7, with 7 nucleotides matching TRBD2. Germline CDR1 is SGHVS and CDR2 is FNYEAQ. Germline trimming cut 1 base from V and 0 bases from J; bases unmatched to any gene: 6. The length of the CDR3 is 16 residues. As DNA, the CDR3 is TGTGCCAGCAGCTTAGGGCGGGAGCGGGGCTCCTACGAGCAGTACGTC. This encodes CASSLGRERGSYEQYV.